A selection of T cell receptor beta chains follows, all from one sample in a study of metastatic and nonmetastatic thyroid tumors. Using MiXCR, TCRdb reanalyzed the PCR reads. Of approximately 20,000 clones in the sample, roughly a quarter were seen once. The sequencing sample was made of tumor tissue. Receptors were obtained from a female donor with papillary thyroid cancer or a benign thyroid nodule (not recorded which). Some clones in this sample may be carry-over from other donors' samples. The CDR3 runs from the conserved cysteine through the conserved F or W. The D gene is left open where the match is weak. Size tells how often a clone was seen (once, few, many) or the class of an expanded clone, and some rows leave it out.

>.|TRBJ2-3|TRBD2|TRBV24-1
CATSLAGGPTDTQYF
TGTGCCACCAGTTTAGCGGGGGGACCCACAGATACGCAGTATTTT
>.|TRBJ2-3|TRBD2|TRBV30
CAWRFGSGGPGTQYF
TGTGCCTGGAGATTCGGTAGCGGGGGCCCCGGTACGCAGTATTTT
>many|TRBJ2-5|TRBD1|TRBV28
CASGSQRGQGHQETQYF
TGTGCCAGCGGATCACAACGAGGACAGGGTCATCAAGAGACCCAGTACTTC
>.|TRBJ2-1|.|TRBV20-1
CSAPLGPGGHNEQFF
TGCAGTGCTCCCCTCGGGCCGGGGGGCCACAATGAGCAGTTCTTC
>.|TRBJ2-1|.|TRBV10-3
CAISEQLDFNEQFF
TGTGCCATCAGTGAACAACTAGATTTCAATGAGCAGTTCTTC
>few|TRBJ2-1|TRBD2|TRBV28
CASSFEREFRDEQFF
TGTGCCAGCAGTTTCGAGCGGGAGTTTCGGGATGAGCAGTTCTTC
>few|TRBJ1-1|.|TRBV10-1
CASMYNQGEAFF
TGCGCCAGCATGTACAACCAAGGAGAAGCTTTCTTT
>.|TRBJ2-7|.|TRBV4-2
CASSQDRNRDYEQYF
TGTGCCAGCAGCCAAGATAGAAACAGGGACTACGAGCAGTACTTC
>many|TRBJ2-1|.|TRBV7-3
CASSPDYRSYNEQFF
TGTGCCAGCAGCCCCGACTACCGCTCCTACAATGAGCAGTTCTTC
>.|TRBJ1-6|.|TRBV27
CASSSLFGDSPLHF
TGTGCCAGCAGTTCCCTTTTCGGGGATTCACCCCTCCACTTT
>.|TRBJ2-7|TRBD1|TRBV6-5
CASSFRQGPGEQYF
TGTGCCAGCAGTTTCCGACAGGGCCCGGGCGAGCAGTACTTC
>few|TRBJ2-7|TRBD1|TRBV6-5
CASSLHSAGTGKYEQYF
TGTGCCAGCAGTTTACACTCCGCCGGGACAGGGAAGTACGAGCAGTACTTC
>medium-sized|TRBJ1-1|.|TRBV6-5
CASSSIDRSKNTEAFF
TGTGCCAGCAGTTCCATCGACAGGTCAAAGAACACTGAAGCTTTCTTT
>.|TRBJ1-5|TRBD1|TRBV28
CASTSQTGSGGPQHF
TGTGCCAGCACCTCCCAGACAGGGTCCGGGGGGCCCCAGCATTTT
>few|TRBJ2-3|.|TRBV12-3/TRBV12-4
CASSLFGSDTQYF
TGTGCCAGCAGTTTATTCGGTTCAGATACGCAGTATTTT
>.|TRBJ2-7|TRBD1|TRBV28
CASSTGTGAHEQYF
TGTGCCAGCAGTACCGGGACAGGGGCCCACGAGCAGTACTTC
>many|TRBJ2-5|TRBD2|TRBV5-1
CASSLGTSGRVETQYF
TGCGCCAGCAGCCTCGGGACTAGCGGGAGGGTTGAGACCCAGTACTTC
>many|TRBJ1-1|TRBD1|TRBV27
CASSYRTGGYEAFF
TGTGCCAGCAGTTACCGAACAGGGGGCTACGAAGCTTTCTTT
>many|TRBJ1-4|.|TRBV20-1
CSARDALRDEKLFF
TGCAGTGCTAGAGATGCTCTCAGGGATGAAAAACTGTTTTTT
>.|TRBJ2-1|.|TRBV20-1
CSARVVYNEQLF
TGCAGTGCTAGGGTCGTTTACAATGAGCAGCTCTTC
>.|TRBJ1-2|.|TRBV12-3/TRBV12-4
CASSLVRLTVSRGYTF
TGTGCCAGCAGTTTGGTCCGGCTGACAGTTTCCCGAGGCTACACCTTC
>.|TRBJ2-6|.|TRBV7-8
CASSSSGPLGGANVLTF
TGTGCCAGCAGCTCTTCGGGTCCCCTTGGGGGGGCCAACGTCCTGACTTTC
>few|TRBJ1-1|TRBD1|TRBV27
CASSFPPYRGGAFF
TGTGCCAGCAGTTTCCCGCCCTACAGGGGGGGAGCTTTCTTT
>medium-sized|TRBJ1-4|TRBD1|TRBV6-1
CASSQRQGEEKLFF
TGTGCCAGCAGCCAACGACAGGGGGAGGAAAAACTGTTTTTT
>.|TRBJ2-7|.|TRBV7-9
CASTAGGGVYEQYF
TGTGCCAGCACCGCCGGGGGAGGTGTCTACGAGCAGTACTTC